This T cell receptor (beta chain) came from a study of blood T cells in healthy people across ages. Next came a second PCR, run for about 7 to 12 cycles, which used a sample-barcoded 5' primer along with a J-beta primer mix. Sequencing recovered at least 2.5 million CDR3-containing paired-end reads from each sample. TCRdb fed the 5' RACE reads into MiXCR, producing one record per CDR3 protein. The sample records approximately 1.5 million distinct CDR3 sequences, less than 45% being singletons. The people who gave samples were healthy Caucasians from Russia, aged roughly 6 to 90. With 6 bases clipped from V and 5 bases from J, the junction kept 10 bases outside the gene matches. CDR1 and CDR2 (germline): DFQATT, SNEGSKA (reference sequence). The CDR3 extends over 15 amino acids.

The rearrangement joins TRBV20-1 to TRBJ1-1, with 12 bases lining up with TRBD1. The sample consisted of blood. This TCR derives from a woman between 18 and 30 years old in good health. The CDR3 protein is CSAGTGGGVRTEAFF. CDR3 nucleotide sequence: TGCAGTGCGGGGACAGGGGGCGGGGTTAGGACTGAAGCTTTCTTT.